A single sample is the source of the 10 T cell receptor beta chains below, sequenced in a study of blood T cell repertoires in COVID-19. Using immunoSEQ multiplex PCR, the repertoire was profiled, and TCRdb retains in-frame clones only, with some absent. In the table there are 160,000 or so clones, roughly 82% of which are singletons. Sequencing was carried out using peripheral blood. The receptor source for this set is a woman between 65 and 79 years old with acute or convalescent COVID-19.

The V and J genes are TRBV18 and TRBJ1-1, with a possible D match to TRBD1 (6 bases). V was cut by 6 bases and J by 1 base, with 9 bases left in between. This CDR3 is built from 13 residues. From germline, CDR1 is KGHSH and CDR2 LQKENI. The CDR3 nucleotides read TGTGCCAGCTCGCTACAGGGGAACACTGAAGCTTTCTTT. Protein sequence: CASSLQGNTEAFF.

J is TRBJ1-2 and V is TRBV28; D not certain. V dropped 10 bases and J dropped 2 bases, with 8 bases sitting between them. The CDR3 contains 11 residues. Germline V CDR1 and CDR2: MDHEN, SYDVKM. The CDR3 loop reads CATKQNYGYTF. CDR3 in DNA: TGTGCCACCAAACAGAACTATGGCTACACCTTC.

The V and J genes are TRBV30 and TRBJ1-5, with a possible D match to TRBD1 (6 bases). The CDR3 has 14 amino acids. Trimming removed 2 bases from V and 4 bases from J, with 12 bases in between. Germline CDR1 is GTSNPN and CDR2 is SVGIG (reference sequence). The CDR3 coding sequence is TGTGCCTGGAGTCTGGGGCAGGGGAATCAGCCCCAGCATTTT. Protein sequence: CAWSLGQGNQPQHF.

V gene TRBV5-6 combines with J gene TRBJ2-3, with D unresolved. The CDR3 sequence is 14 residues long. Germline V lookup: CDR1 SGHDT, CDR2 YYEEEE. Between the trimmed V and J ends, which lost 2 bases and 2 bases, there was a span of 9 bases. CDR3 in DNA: TGTGCCAGCAGCTTCAACGGTCCCACAGATACGCAGTATTTT. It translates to CASSFNGPTDTQYF.

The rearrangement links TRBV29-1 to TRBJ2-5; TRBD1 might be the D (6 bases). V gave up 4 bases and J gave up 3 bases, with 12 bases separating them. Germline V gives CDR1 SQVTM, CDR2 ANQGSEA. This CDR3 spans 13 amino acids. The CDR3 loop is CSVAGTSEETQYF. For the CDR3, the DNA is TGCAGCGTTGCGGGGACATCCGAAGAGACCCAGTACTTC. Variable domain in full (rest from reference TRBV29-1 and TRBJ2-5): SAVISQKPSRDICQRGTSLTIQCQVDSQVTMMFWYRQQPGQSLTLIATANQGSEATYESGFVIDKFPISRPNLTFSTLTVSNMSPEDSSIYLCSVAGTSEETQYFGPGTRLLVL.

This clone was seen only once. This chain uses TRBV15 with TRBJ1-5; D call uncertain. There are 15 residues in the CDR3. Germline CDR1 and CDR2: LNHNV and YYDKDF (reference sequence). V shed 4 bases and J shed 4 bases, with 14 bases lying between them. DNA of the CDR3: TGTGCCACCAGCAAAGGAGGGTTCAGGAATCAGCCCCAGCATTTT. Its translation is CATSKGGFRNQPQHF.

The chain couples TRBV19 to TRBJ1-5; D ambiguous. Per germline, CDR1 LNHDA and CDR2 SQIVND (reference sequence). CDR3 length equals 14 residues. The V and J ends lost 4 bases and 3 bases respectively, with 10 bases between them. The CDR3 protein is CASSKAGINQPQHF. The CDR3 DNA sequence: TGTGCCAGTAGTAAGGCAGGAATCAATCAGCCCCAGCATTTT.

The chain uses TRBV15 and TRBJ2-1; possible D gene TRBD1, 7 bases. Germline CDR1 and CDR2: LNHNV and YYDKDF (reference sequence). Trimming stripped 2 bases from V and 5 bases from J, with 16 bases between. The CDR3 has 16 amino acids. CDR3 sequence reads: CATSRKTGRPDNEQFF. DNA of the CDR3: TGTGCCACCAGCAGAAAGACAGGGAGGCCGGACAATGAGCAGTTCTTC. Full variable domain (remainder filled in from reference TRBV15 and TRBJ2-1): DAMVIQNPRYQVTQFGKPVTLSCSQTLNHNVMYWYQQKSSQAPKLLFHYYDKDFNNEADTPDNFQSRRPNTSFCFLDIRSPGLGDTAMYLCATSRKTGRPDNEQFFGPGTRLTVL.

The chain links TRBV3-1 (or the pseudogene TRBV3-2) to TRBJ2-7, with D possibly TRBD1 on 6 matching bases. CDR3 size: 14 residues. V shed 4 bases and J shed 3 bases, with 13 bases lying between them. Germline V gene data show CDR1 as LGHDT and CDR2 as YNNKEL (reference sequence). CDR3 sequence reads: CASSRDTGDYEQYF. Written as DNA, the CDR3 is TGTGCCAGCAGCCGGGACACCGGCGACTACGAGCAGTACTTC.

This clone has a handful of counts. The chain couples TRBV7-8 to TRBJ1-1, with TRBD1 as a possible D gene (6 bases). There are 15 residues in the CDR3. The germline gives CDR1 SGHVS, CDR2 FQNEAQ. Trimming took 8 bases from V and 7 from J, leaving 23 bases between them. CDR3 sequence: CASALSNRAINEAFF. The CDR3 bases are TGTGCCAGCGCGTTAAGCAACAGGGCGATTAATGAAGCTTTCTTT.